This T cell receptor beta chain originates from a study of PD-1 blockade in classical Hodgkin lymphoma. The CDR3 is 15 amino acids. V dropped 3 bases and J dropped 5; count of bases not matched to a gene: 6. The V gene's germline CDR1 is LNHDA and CDR2 SQIVND (reference sequence). Repertoires were generated with immunoSEQ multiplex PCR, while TCRdb's copy carries only in-frame clones and drops some. Counted here are roughly 94,000 clones, 85% to 95% occurring once; the ten biggest clones make up roughly 1.9%. As to time point: cycle 4 day 1 (C4D1), after five to seven weeks of nivolumab. Patients all relapsed after autologous stem cell transplantation, and there was variation in brentuximab vedotin exposure.

The V and J genes are TRBV19 and TRBJ2-5; 10 nucleotides align to TRBD2. Here the sequenced sample was peripheral blood mononuclear cells (PBMCs), taken before the fourth cycle of nivolumab. The receptor's source is a human donor with classical Hodgkin lymphoma. CDR3 region: CASSMGTSVRETQYF. The DNA of the CDR3 is TGTGCCAGTAGTATGGGGACTAGCGTCCGGGAGACCCAGTACTTC.